These 21 T cell receptor beta chains were sequenced from one sample in a study of T cell responses to AZD1222 COVID-19 vaccine. The repertoire was sequenced with immunoSEQ multiplex PCR; TCRdb's copy has only in-frame clones and lacks some. The sample yields about 270,000 clones, 94% seen once. This specimen was peripheral blood, taken 28 days after the second AZD1222 dose. All receptors come from an adult who received the AZD1222 COVID-19 vaccine.

This chain joins TRBV28 and TRBJ2-7; TRBD2 might be the D (6 bases). There are 12 residues in the CDR3. Trimming pared 6 bases from V and 6 bases from J, leaving 12 bases between. CDR1 is MDHEN, CDR2 SYDVKM, per germline. The DNA for the CDR3 is TGTGCCAGCAGACCCCAGGGAGGCGAGCAGTACTTC. Protein: CASRPQGGEQYF.

The chain recombines TRBV5-8 with TRBJ1-4; no definite D call. V was trimmed by 0 bases and J by 8 bases, leaving 8 bases between them. From germline, CDR1 is SGHTS and CDR2 YDEGEE. The CDR3 has 13 amino acids. The CDR3, as DNA: TGTGCCAGCAGCTTGGACACCTCGGAAAAACTGTTTTTT. It codes for CASSLDTSEKLFF.

The genes are TRBV7-9 and TRBJ2-7; tentative D call: TRBD1 (6 bases). Germline V gene sequence: CDR1 SEHNR, CDR2 FQNEAQ (reference sequence). Deletions cut 2 bases from V and 2 bases from J, with 13 bases between. The CDR3 spans 15 residues. The CDR3 DNA is TGTGCCAGCAGCTTAATCCAGGACAGTACCTACGAGCAGTACTTC. Translation gives CASSLIQDSTYEQYF.

The chain joins TRBV5-1 to TRBJ2-1; D perhaps matches TRBD2 (6 bases). The CDR3 extends over 14 amino acids. The germline CDR1 and CDR2 sequences are SGHRS and YFSETQ. V was clipped by 10 bases and J by 3 bases, with 17 bases between them. CDR3: CASGGSYGYNEQFF. CDR3 nucleotide sequence: TGCGCCTCCGGGGGTAGTTACGGCTACAATGAGCAGTTCTTC.

The chain joins TRBV19 to TRBJ1-2, with a weak D call TRBD1 (5 bases). In germline, CDR1 is LNHDA, CDR2 SQIVND (reference sequence). Trimming pared 3 bases from V and 2 bases from J, leaving 7 bases between. This CDR3 is 13 amino acids long. The CDR3 DNA follows: TGTGCCAGTAGTATCGGGGGAAACTATGGCTACACCTTC. It is translated as CASSIGGNYGYTF.

V gene TRBV5-1 combines with J gene TRBJ2-1; D tentatively reads TRBD1 or TRBD2 (5 bases each). Germline assignment: CDR1 SGHRS and CDR2 YFSETQ. This CDR3 has 14 amino acids. Trimming took off 1 base at V and 2 bases at J, with 7 bases between the two ends. The CDR3 nucleotides are TGCGCCAGCAGCTTGCCGGGGCCCTACAATGAGCAGTTCTTC. This encodes CASSLPGPYNEQFF.

This clone was seen once. V is TRBV9 and J is TRBJ2-7; possibly TRBD1 for D (6 bases). The CDR3 is 14 residues long. Germline CDR1 and CDR2: SGDLS and YYNGEE. With 4 bases removed from V and 4 bases from J, the gap between germline ends came to 15 bases. The CDR3 DNA sequence: TGTGCCAGCAGCCCACACCACAGGGTTTACGAGCAGTACTTC. Protein: CASSPHHRVYEQYF.

The J gene is TRBJ2-1, the V gene TRBV5-6, with TRBD2 matching 11 bases. CDR3 length equals 16 residues. Germline trimming cut 2 bases from V and 0 bases from J; bases unmatched to any gene: 1. In germline, CDR1 is SGHDT, CDR2 YYEEEE. The CDR3 protein is CASSLGLAGSYNEQFF. The CDR3 bases are TGTGCCAGCAGCTTAGGACTAGCGGGCTCCTACAATGAGCAGTTCTTC.

The sample holds one count of this clone. The V call is TRBV13, the J call TRBJ2-2; 7 bases are shared with TRBD2. This CDR3 comprises 15 residues. V was pared by 6 bases and J by 4 bases, with 8 bases of the junction left unmatched. Germline CDR1 is PRHDT and CDR2 is FYEKMQ (reference sequence). CDR3 region: CASRMGGSVTGELFF. Here the CDR3 DNA reads TGTGCCAGCAGGATGGGAGGGTCAGTCACCGGGGAGCTGTTTTTT.

This clone was seen more than once but under ten times. CDR3 in amino acids: CASSSTGQETQYF. In DNA form, the CDR3 reads TGTGCCAGCAGTTCGACAGGGCAAGAGACCCAGTACTTC. This chain links TRBV6-2 or TRBV6-3 with TRBJ2-5, with 7 bases matching TRBD1. The CDR3 has 13 amino acids. Trimming removed 4 bases from V and 2 bases from J; junction bases left unmatched: 1. CDR1 is MNHEY, CDR2 SVGEGT, per germline.

J is TRBJ2-5 and V is TRBV11-2, with 7 bases identical to TRBD2. The ends lost 2 bases at V and 0 bases at J; junction bases unmatched: 3. Germline V CDR1 and CDR2: SGHAT, FQNNGV. This CDR3 contains 15 residues. The DNA for the CDR3 is TGTGCCAGCAGCTTAAGTGGGGGGGACCAAGAGACCCAGTACTTC. This codes for CASSLSGGDQETQYF.

This clone was observed a single time. The rearrangement joins TRBV5-4 to TRBJ1-2; maybe TRBD1 (5 bases). CDR3 length: 14 residues. Germline V gene sequence: CDR1 SGHNT, CDR2 YYREEE (reference sequence). The ends were cut back, 2 bases at V and 4 bases at J, with 12 bases in the middle. CDR3 DNA: TGTGCCAGCAGCTTACGGGGGGGTAGCTATGGCTACACCTTC. Amino acid sequence: CASSLRGGSYGYTF.

The CDR3 reads CASKRRGQGGSGYEQYF. The CDR3 region has the DNA TGTGCCAGCAAACGTAGGGGACAGGGGGGTTCAGGGTACGAGCAGTACTTC. The genes are TRBV2 and TRBJ2-7; 11 positions agree with TRBD1. This CDR3 contains 17 residues. Looked up from germline, CDR1 is SNHLY and CDR2 is FYNNEI. V trimming: 7 bases; J trimming: 4 bases; junction bases outside the gene matches: 15.

This clone was observed once. The chain recombines TRBV7-2 with TRBJ2-2, with a tentative D call TRBD2 (6 bases). Germline V gene sequence: CDR1 SGHTA, CDR2 FQGNSA. The CDR3 has 15 residues. Trimming took off 1 base at V and 4 bases at J, with 10 bases between the two ends. In DNA form, the CDR3 reads TGTGCCAGCAGCTTAGGGGCGGGGCCCACCGGGGAGCTGTTTTTT. It yields the protein CASSLGAGPTGELFF.

The V call is TRBV7-9, the J call TRBJ2-7; maybe TRBD1 (5 bases). The CDR3 covers 14 residues. The V end lost 7 bases, the J end lost 2 bases, and 15 bases lay between the germline ends. Germline CDR1 and CDR2: SEHNR and FQNEAQ (reference sequence). In DNA, the CDR3 is TGTGCCAGCACCCTAGGGGCAGGGCCCTACGAGCAGTACTTC. Translating gives CASTLGAGPYEQYF.

Written as DNA, the CDR3 is TGTGCCAGCAGCTTAGGTGGAACTAATGAAAAACTGTTTTTT. Its protein product is CASSLGGTNEKLFF. The chain carries TRBV7-2 and TRBJ1-4; no clear D gene. The length of the CDR3 is 14 residues. The germline CDR1 and CDR2 sequences are SGHTA and FQGNSA. Deletions cut 1 base from V and 1 base from J, with 4 bases between. Based on the CDR3 plus reference TRBV7-2 and TRBJ1-4, the full variable domain is GAGVSQSPSNKVTEKGKDVELRCDPISGHTALYWYRQSLGQGLEFLIYFQGNSAPDKSGLPSDRFSAERTGGSVSTLTIQRTQQEDSAVYLCASSLGGTNEKLFFGSGTQLSVL.

The rearrangement joins TRBV5-1 to TRBJ1-6; D might be TRBD1 (5 bases). Per the germline V gene, CDR1 is SGHRS and CDR2 is YFSETQ. The CDR3 consists of 16 residues. V lost 1 base and J 10 bases, leaving 18 bases between the germline ends. Written as DNA, the CDR3 is TGCGCCAGCAGCTTGTTACAGGCGTTATCGGGATCACCCCTCCACTTT. Translated, it gives CASSLLQALSGSPLHF.

The chain employs TRBV2 and TRBJ2-1, with D unresolved. The CDR3 covers 13 residues. Trimming took off 6 bases at V and 5 bases at J, with 11 bases between the two ends. Germline V CDR1 and CDR2: SNHLY, FYNNEI. This CDR3 is CASSLDWNNEQFF. The CDR3, as DNA: TGTGCCAGCAGCTTAGACTGGAACAATGAGCAGTTCTTC.

This clone showed up just once. The rearrangement joins TRBV5-6 to TRBJ2-7; D possibly uses TRBD1 or TRBD2 (5 bases each). CDR1 and CDR2 (germline): SGHDT, YYEEEE. This CDR3 comprises 13 residues. Trimming took off 6 bases at V and 6 bases at J, with 16 bases between the two ends. The CDR3 loop is CASTPRGSGEQYF. The CDR3 nucleotides read TGTGCCAGCACCCCGAGGGGATCGGGCGAGCAGTACTTC. The whole variable domain, remainder taken from reference TRBV5-6 and TRBJ2-7, is DAGVTQSPTHLIKTRGQQVTLRCSPKSGHDTVSWYQQALGQGPQFIFQYYEEEERQRGNFPDRFSGHQFPNYSSELNVNALLLGDSALYLCASTPRGSGEQYFGPGTRLTVT.

CDR3 nucleotides: TGTGCCTGGGCGATGGACCCTTCTGGGGCCAACGTCCTGACTTTC. Amino acids: CAWAMDPSGANVLTF. The chain employs TRBV30 and TRBJ2-6; D is uncertain. Germline V lookup: CDR1 GTSNPN, CDR2 SVGIG (reference sequence). This CDR3 spans 15 amino acids. With 5 bases removed from V and 1 base from J, the gap between germline ends came to 12 bases.

J is TRBJ1-1 and V is TRBV19; D gene ambiguous. Per germline, CDR1 LNHDA and CDR2 SQIVND (reference sequence). Deletions cut 5 bases from V and 3 bases from J, with 10 bases between. CDR3 length: 13 amino acids. CDR3 coding DNA: TGTGCCAGTAGTGTCACGAGAGACACTGAAGCTTTCTTT. It specifies CASSVTRDTEAFF.